This T cell receptor beta chain came from a study of T cells in localized non-small cell lung cancer. V was pared by 0 bases and J by 3 bases, with 9 bases of the junction left unmatched. Germline V gene lookup returns CDR1 SGDLS and CDR2 YYNGEE. The CDR3 is 16 residues long. Some clones are missing from TCRdb's copy, which holds only in-frame ones; the method was immunoSEQ multiplex PCR. The sample includes about 3,000 clones, approximately 25% of them seen just once. The receptor comes from an older female donor with stage I lung adenocarcinoma. Sequenced material: lung tumor tissue, taken before any cancer treatment. The chain combines TRBV9 with TRBJ2-7; 7 bases align to TRBD2. Here the CDR3 DNA reads TGTGCCAGCAGCGTAGAGGCGGGGGTAGGCCTCTACGAGCAGTACTTC. This sequence encodes CASSVEAGVGLYEQYF.